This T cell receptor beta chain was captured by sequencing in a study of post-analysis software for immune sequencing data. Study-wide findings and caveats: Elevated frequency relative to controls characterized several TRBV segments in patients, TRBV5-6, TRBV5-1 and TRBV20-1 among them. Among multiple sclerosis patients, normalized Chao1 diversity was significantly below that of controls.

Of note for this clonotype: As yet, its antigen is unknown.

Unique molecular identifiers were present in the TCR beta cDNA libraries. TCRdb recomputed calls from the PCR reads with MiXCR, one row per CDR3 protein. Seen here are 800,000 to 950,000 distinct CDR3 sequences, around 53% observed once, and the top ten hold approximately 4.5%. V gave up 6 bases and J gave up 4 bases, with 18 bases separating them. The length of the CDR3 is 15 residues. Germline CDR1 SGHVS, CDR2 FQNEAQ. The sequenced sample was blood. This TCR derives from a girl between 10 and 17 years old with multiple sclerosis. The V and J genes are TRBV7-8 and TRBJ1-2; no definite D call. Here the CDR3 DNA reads TGTGCCAGCAGTGGGGTCCAGGTTGGTGGCTATGGCTACACCTTC. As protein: CASSGVQVGGYGYTF.